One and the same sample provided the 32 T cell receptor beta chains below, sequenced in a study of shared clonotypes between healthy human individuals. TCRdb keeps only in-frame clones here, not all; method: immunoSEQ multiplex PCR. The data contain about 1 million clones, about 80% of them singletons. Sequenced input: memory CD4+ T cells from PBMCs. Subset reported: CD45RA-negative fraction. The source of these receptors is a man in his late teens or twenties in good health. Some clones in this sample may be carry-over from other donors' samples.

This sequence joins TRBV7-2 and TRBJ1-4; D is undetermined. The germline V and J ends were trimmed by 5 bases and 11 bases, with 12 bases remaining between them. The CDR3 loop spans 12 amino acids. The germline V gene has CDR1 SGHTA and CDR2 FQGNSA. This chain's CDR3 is CASSDDTGKLFF. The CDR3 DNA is TGTGCCAGCAGCGACGACACGGGGAAACTGTTTTTT.

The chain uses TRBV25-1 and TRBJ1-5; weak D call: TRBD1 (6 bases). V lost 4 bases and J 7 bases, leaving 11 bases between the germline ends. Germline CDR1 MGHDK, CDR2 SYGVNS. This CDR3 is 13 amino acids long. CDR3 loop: CASSGTGSQPQHF. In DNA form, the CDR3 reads TGTGCCAGCAGTGGAACAGGGTCCCAGCCCCAGCATTTT.

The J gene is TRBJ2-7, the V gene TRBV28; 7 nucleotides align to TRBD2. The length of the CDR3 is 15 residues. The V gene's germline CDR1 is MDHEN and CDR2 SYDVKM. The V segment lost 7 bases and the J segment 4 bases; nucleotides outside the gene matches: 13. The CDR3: CASTIGAGGSYEQYF. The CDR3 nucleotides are TGTGCCAGCACCATAGGGGCAGGCGGGAGTTACGAGCAGTACTTC.

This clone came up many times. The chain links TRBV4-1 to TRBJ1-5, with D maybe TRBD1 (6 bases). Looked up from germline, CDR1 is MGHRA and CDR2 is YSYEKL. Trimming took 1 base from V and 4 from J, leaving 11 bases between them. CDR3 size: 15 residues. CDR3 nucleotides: TGCGCCAGCAGCCAAGCACAGGGAGGGAATCAGCCCCAGCATTTT. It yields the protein CASSQAQGGNQPQHF.

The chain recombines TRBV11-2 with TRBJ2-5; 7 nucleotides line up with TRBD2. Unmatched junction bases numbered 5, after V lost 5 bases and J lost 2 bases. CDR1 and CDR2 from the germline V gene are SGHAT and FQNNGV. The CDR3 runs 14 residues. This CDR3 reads CASSTLSGQETQYF. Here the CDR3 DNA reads TGTGCCAGCAGCACCCTTAGCGGGCAAGAGACCCAGTACTTC.

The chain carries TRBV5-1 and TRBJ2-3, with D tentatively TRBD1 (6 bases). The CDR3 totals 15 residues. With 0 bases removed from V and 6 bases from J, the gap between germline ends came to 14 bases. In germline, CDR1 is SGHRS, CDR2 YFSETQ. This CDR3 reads CASSLGDTGVDTQYF. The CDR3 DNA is TGCGCCAGCAGCTTGGGGGACACGGGCGTGGATACGCAGTATTTT.

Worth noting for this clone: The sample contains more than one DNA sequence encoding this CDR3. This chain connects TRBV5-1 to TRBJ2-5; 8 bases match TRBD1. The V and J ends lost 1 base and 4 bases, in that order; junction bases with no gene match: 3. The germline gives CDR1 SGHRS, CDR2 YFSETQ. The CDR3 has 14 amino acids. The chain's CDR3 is CASSLQGARETQYF. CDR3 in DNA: TGCGCCAGCAGCTTGCAGGGGGCAAGAGAGACCCAGTACTTC.

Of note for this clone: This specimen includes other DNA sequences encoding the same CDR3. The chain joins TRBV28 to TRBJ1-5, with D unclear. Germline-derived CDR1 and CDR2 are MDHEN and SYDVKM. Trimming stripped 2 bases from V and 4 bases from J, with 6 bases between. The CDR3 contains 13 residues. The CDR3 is CASSLKGNQPQHF. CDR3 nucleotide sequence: TGTGCCAGCAGTTTAAAGGGAAATCAGCCCCAGCATTTT.

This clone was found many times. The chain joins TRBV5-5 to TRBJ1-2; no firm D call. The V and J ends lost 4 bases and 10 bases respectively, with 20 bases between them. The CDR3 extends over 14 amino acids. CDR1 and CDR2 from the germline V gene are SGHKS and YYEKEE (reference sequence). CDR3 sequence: CASSPSRQGKTYTF. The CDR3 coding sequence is TGTGCCAGCAGCCCATCCCGACAAGGGAAAACCTACACCTTC.

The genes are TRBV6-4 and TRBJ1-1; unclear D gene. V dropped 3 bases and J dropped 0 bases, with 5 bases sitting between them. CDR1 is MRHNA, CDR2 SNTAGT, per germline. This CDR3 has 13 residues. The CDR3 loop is CASSEGLNTEAFF. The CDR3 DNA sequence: TGTGCCAGCAGTGAGGGCTTGAACACTGAAGCTTTCTTT.

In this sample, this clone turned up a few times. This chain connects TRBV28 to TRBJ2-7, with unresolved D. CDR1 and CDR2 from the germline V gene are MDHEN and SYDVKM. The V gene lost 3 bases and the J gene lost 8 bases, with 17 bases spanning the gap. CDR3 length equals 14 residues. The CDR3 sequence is CASSFVANQFKQYF. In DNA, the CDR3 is TGTGCCAGCAGTTTTGTGGCGAACCAGTTCAAGCAGTACTTC.

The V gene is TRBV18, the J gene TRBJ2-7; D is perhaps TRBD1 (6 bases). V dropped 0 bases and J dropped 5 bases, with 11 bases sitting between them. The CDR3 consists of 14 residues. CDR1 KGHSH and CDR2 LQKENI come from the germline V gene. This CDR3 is CASSPPRGRNEQYF. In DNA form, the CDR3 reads TGTGCCAGCTCACCACCCAGGGGAAGGAACGAGCAGTACTTC.

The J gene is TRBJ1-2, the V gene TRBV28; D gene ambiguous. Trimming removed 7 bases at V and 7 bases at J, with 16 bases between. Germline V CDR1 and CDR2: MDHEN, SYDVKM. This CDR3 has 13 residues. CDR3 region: CASTIPRFGGYTF. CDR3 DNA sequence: TGTGCCAGCACCATCCCCAGGTTCGGTGGCTACACCTTC.

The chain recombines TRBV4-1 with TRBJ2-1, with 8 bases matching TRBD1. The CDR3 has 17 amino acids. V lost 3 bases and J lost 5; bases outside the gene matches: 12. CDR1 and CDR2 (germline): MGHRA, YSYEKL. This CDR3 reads CASSQGQVSGGHNEQFF. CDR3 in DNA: TGCGCCAGCAGCCAGGGACAGGTTAGCGGTGGCCACAATGAGCAGTTCTTC.

CDR3 residues: CASSLYSGGYNEQFF. CDR3 coding DNA: TGTGCCAGCAGCTTGTACAGCGGGGGCTACAATGAGCAGTTCTTC. The chain employs TRBV5-6 and TRBJ2-1, with 8 positions matching TRBD2. CDR1 and CDR2 from the germline V gene are SGHDT and YYEEEE. Trimming took 1 base from V and 3 from J; bases not matched to a gene: 3. The CDR3 has 15 amino acids.

CDR3 protein: CASSYSWGSGYEQYF. The CDR3 region has the DNA TGTGCCAGCAGTTACTCGTGGGGTAGCGGCTACGAGCAGTACTTC. J is TRBJ2-7 and V is TRBV6-5; D is possibly TRBD2 (6 bases). Germline CDR1 and CDR2: MNHEY and SVGAGI. This CDR3 is built from 15 residues. Trimming cost V 0 bases and J 3 bases, with 12 bases left between them.

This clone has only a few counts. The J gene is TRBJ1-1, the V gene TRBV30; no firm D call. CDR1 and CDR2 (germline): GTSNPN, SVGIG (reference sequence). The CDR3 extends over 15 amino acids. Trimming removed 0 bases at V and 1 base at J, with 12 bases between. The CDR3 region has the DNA TGTGCCTGGAGTGTAATAGGACGGCAGAACACTGAAGCTTTCTTT. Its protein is CAWSVIGRQNTEAFF.

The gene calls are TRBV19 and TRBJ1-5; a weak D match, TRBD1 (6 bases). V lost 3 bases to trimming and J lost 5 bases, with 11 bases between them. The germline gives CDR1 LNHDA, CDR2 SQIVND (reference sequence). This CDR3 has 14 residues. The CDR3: CASSISRGDQPQHF. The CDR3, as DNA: TGTGCCAGTAGTATTTCCAGGGGTGATCAGCCCCAGCATTTT.

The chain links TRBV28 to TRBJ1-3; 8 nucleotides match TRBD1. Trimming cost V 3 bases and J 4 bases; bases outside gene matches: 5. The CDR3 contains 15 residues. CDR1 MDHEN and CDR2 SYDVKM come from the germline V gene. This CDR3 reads CASSLQGAGGNTIYF. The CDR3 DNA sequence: TGTGCCAGCAGTTTGCAGGGGGCTGGCGGAAACACCATATATTTT.

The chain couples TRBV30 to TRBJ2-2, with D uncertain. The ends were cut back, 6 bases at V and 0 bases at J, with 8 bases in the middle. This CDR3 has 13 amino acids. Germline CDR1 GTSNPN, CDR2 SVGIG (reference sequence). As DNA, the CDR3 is TGTGCCTGTGACTCCTCGAACACCGGGGAGCTGTTTTTT. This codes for CACDSSNTGELFF.

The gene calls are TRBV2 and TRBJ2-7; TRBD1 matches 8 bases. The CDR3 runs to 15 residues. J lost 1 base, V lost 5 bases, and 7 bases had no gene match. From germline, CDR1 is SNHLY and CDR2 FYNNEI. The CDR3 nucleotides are TGTGCCAGCAGTCCCGGGACAGGTATTTCCTACGAGCAGTACTTC. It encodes CASSPGTGISYEQYF. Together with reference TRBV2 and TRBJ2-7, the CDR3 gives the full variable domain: EPEVTQTPSHQVTQMGQEVILRCVPISNHLYFYWYRQILGQKVEFLVSFYNNEISEKSEIFDDQFSVERPDGSNFTLKIRSTKLEDSAMYFCASSPGTGISYEQYFGPGTRLTVT.

DNA of the CDR3: TGCGCCAGCAGGGGAGGAAACACTGAAGCTTTCTTT. This codes for CASRGGNTEAFF. The rearrangement uses TRBV5-1 and TRBJ1-1; no clear D gene. Germline V gene lookup returns CDR1 SGHRS and CDR2 YFSETQ. The CDR3 covers 12 residues. Trimming shortened V by 5 bases and J by 2 bases, and 7 bases separated the two germline ends.

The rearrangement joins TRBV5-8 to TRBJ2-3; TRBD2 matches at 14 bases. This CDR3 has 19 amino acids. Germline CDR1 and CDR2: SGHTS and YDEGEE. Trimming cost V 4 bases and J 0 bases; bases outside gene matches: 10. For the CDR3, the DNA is TGTGCCAGCAGCCGAACGGGACTAGCGGGAGCGAAAAGCACAGATACGCAGTATTTT. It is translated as CASSRTGLAGAKSTDTQYF.

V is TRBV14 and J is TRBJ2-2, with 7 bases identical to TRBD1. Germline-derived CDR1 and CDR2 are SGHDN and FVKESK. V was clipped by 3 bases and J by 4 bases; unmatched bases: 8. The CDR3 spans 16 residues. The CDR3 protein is CASSQTRQGITGELFF. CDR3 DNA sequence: TGTGCCAGCAGCCAGACCAGACAGGGTATCACCGGGGAGCTGTTTTTT. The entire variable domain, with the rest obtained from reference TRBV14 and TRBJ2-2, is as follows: EAGVTQFPSHSVIEKGQTVTLRCDPISGHDNLYWYRRVMGKEIKFLLHFVKESKQDESGMPNNRFLAERTGGTYSTLKVQPAELEDSGVYFCASSQTRQGITGELFFGEGSRLTVL.

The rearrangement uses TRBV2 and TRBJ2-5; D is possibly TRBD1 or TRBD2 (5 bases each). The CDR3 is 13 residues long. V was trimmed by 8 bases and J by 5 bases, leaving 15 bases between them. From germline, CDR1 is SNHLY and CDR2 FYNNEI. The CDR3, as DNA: TGTGCCAGCGGGGACGGCATAAGGGAGACCCAGTACTTC. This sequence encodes CASGDGIRETQYF.

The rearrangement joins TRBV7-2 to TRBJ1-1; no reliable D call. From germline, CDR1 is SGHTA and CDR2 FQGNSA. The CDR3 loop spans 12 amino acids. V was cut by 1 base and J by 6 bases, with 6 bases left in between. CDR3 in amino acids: CASSLGWAEAFF. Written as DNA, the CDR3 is TGTGCCAGCAGCTTAGGTTGGGCTGAAGCTTTCTTT.

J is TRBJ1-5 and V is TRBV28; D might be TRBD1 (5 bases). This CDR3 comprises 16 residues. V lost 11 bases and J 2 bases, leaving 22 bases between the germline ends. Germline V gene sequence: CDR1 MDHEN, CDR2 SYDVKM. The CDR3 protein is CAAREGPLRGNQPQHF. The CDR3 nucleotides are TGTGCCGCCCGCGAGGGACCCCTAAGGGGCAATCAGCCCCAGCATTTT. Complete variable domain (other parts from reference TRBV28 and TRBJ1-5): DVKVTQSSRYLVKRTGEKVFLECVQDMDHENMFWYRQDPGLGLRLIYFSYDVKMKEKGDIPEGYSVSREKKERFSLILESASTNQTSMYLCAAREGPLRGNQPQHFGDGTRLSIL.

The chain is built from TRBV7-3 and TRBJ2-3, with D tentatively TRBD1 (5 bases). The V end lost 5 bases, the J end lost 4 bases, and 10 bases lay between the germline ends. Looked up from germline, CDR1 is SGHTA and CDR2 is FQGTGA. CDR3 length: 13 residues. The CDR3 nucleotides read TGTGCCAGCAGCCCCCCAGGGTCAGATACGCAGTATTTT. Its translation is CASSPPGSDTQYF.

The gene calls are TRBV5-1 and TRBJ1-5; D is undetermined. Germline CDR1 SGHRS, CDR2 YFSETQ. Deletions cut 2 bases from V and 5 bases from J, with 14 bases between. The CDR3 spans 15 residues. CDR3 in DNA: TGCGCCAGCAGCTTCTCGGGCCAAGGAGATCAGCCCCAGCATTTT. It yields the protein CASSFSGQGDQPQHF.

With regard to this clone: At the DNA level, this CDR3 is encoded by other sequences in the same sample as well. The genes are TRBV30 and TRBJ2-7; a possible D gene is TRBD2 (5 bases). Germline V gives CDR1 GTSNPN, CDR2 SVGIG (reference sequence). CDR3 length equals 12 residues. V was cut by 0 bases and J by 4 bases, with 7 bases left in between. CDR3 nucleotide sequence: TGTGCCTGGAGTGTACGAGGGTACGAGCAGTACTTC. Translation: CAWSVRGYEQYF.

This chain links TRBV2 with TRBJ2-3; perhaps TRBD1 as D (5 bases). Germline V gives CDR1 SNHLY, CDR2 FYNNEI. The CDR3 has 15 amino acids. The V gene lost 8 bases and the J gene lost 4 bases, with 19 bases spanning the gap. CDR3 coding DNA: TGTGCCAGCTGGTCGGCGAAAAGGGGTGCAGATACGCAGTATTTT. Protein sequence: CASWSAKRGADTQYF.

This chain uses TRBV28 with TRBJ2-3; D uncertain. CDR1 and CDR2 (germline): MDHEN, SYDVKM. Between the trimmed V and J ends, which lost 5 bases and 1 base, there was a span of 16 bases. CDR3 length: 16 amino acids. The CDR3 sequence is CASSPRRTKGTDTQYF. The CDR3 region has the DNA TGTGCCAGCAGTCCACGAAGAACCAAGGGCACAGATACGCAGTATTTT.